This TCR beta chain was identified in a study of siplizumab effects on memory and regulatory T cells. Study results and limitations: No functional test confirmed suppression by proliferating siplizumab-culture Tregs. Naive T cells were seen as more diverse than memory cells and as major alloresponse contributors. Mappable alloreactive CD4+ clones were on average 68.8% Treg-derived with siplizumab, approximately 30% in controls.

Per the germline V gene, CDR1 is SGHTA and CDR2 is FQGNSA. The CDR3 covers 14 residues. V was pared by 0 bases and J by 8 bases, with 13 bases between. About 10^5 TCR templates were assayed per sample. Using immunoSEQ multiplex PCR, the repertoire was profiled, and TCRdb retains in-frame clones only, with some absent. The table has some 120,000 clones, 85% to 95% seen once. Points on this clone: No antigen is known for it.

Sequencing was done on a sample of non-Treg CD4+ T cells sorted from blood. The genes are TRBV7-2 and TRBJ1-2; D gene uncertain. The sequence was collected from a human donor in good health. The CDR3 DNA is TGTGCCAGCAGCTTAGCGCGAGAAGCGGGAGGCTACACCTTC. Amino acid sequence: CASSLAREAGGYTF.